One sample yielded the 27 T cell receptor beta chains listed below, sequenced in a study of pediatric ulcerative colitis. The protocol was immunoSEQ multiplex PCR, while the TCRdb copy is restricted to in-frame clones and leaves out a portion. The table includes about 64,000 clones, 70% to 90% detected once. The sequenced material came from blood. Receptor source: a boy aged 5-17 years with severe ulcerative colitis.

This sequence joins TRBV5-6 and TRBJ2-2; 11 nucleotides agree with TRBD2. V lost 3 bases and J lost 3; bases outside the gene matches: 7. CDR1 is SGHDT and CDR2 is YYEEEE in the germline V gene. CDR3 length: 17 amino acids. CDR3 sequence: CASSSPLAGGYTGELFF. The CDR3 DNA reads TGTGCCAGCAGCTCTCCGTTAGCGGGAGGGTACACCGGGGAGCTGTTTTTT.

The V and J genes are TRBV6-5 and TRBJ2-7; D call uncertain. The germline V gene has CDR1 MNHEY and CDR2 SVGAGI. Trimming shortened V by 0 bases and J by 5 bases, and 8 bases separated the two germline ends. The CDR3 contains 13 residues. The CDR3 loop reads CASSYSNLNEQYF. CDR3 in DNA: TGTGCCAGCAGTTACTCGAACCTTAACGAGCAGTACTTC.

The chain joins TRBV27 to TRBJ1-5; D might be TRBD1 (5 bases). The CDR3 has 15 residues. V lost 11 bases and J 1 base, leaving 18 bases between the germline ends. Germline CDR1 and CDR2: MNHEY and SMNVEV (reference sequence). The CDR3 protein is CAGPGSMRSNQPQHF. CDR3 in DNA: TGTGCCGGACCAGGGTCGATGAGGAGCAATCAGCCCCAGCATTTT.

DNA for the CDR3: TGTGCCTGGAGTGTACTGGAGGCTGGAAACACCATATATTTT. Protein: CAWSVLEAGNTIYF. V gene TRBV30 combines with J gene TRBJ1-3; D not resolved. CDR3 length: 14 amino acids. In germline, CDR1 is GTSNPN, CDR2 SVGIG (reference sequence). V dropped 0 bases and J dropped 2 bases, with 8 bases sitting between them.

Only a few counts were recorded for this clone. The chain carries TRBV6-4 and TRBJ2-1; 7 bases align to TRBD1. CDR3 size: 13 residues. V dropped 3 bases and J dropped 6; count of bases not matched to a gene: 2. Germline loops: CDR1 MRHNA, CDR2 SNTAGT. For the CDR3, the DNA is TGTGCCAGCAGTGAGGACAGGATCAATGAGCAGTTCTTC. Translating gives CASSEDRINEQFF.

The chain links TRBV7-8 to TRBJ2-7; 7 positions agree with TRBD2. J lost 2 bases, V lost 4 bases, and 8 bases had no gene match. From germline, CDR1 is SGHVS and CDR2 FQNEAQ. CDR3 length: 15 residues. CDR3 DNA: TGTGCCAGCAGCTCCTTTCTGGGGGGGGCCTACGAGCAGTACTTC. Its protein is CASSSFLGGAYEQYF.

The rearrangement joins TRBV4-1 to TRBJ2-4; 12 positions agree with TRBD2. The CDR3 is 16 amino acids. The trim removed 5 bases at V and 9 bases at J, leaving 11 bases unmatched. Germline V gene data show CDR1 as MGHRA and CDR2 as YSYEKL. The CDR3 DNA reads as TGCGCCAGCAGCGAACTAGCGGGAGGCCGGGGTGGCATTCAGTACTTC. Its translation: CASSELAGGRGGIQYF.

V usage is TRBV27 and J usage is TRBJ2-6; possibly TRBD2 for D (6 bases). With 3 bases removed from V and 0 bases from J, the gap between germline ends came to 18 bases. CDR1 and CDR2 from the germline V gene are MNHEY and SMNVEV (reference sequence). The CDR3 spans 19 residues. The CDR3 DNA is TGTGCCAGCAGTTTGATTAGCGGTTCCCATTCCTCTGGGGCCAACGTCCTGACTTTC. Residues: CASSLISGSHSSGANVLTF.

This chain uses TRBV2 with TRBJ1-1, with a tentative D call TRBD1 (5 bases). Germline V lookup: CDR1 SNHLY, CDR2 FYNNEI. The CDR3 is made up of 14 amino acids. V lost 2 bases, J lost 4 bases, and 11 bases lay in between. CDR3 sequence (DNA): TGTGCCAGCAGTGAATTCAGGGTTGGCACTGAAGCTTTCTTT. Translating gives CASSEFRVGTEAFF.

The genes are TRBV5-6 and TRBJ2-7; 10 nucleotides agree with TRBD1. CDR1 is SGHDT, CDR2 YYEEEE, per germline. This CDR3 has 16 amino acids. After removal of 4 bases from V and 4 bases from J, the junction contained 11 bases not matched to a gene. For the CDR3, the DNA is TGTGCCAGCAGCCCCGGGACAGGGGAACTCAATTACGAGCAGTACTTC. Translated, it gives CASSPGTGELNYEQYF.

This clone appeared once. The chain uses TRBV19 and TRBJ2-1; D remains ambiguous. The germline V and J ends were trimmed by 1 base and 6 bases, with 10 bases remaining between them. The germline V gene encodes CDR1 LNHDA and CDR2 SQIVND (reference sequence). The CDR3 has 14 amino acids. The chain's CDR3 is CASSIAATVNEQFF. As DNA, the CDR3 is TGTGCCAGTAGTATAGCCGCCACCGTCAATGAGCAGTTCTTC. The full variable domain, in which reference TRBV19 and TRBJ2-1 provide the parts outside the CDR3, is DGGITQSPKYLFRKEGQNVTLSCEQNLNHDAMYWYRQDPGQGLRLIYYSQIVNDFQKGDIAEGYSVSREKKESFPLTVTSAQKNPTAFYLCASSIAATVNEQFFGPGTRLTVL.

The DNA of the CDR3 is TGTGCCAGCAGCTTTCAGGACAGAGTTAACACTGAAGCTTTCTTT. It specifies CASSFQDRVNTEAFF. The rearrangement links TRBV5-6 to TRBJ1-1; maybe TRBD1 (6 bases). Germline loops: CDR1 SGHDT, CDR2 YYEEEE. The CDR3 runs 15 residues. Trimming left V 2 bases short and J 2 bases short, with 13 bases between.

V and J are TRBV11-3 and TRBJ1-1, with D tentatively TRBD1 (5 bases). Trimming removed 4 bases from V and 5 bases from J, with 8 bases in between. This CDR3 contains 12 residues. Germline V gene lookup returns CDR1 SGHNT and CDR2 YENEEA. CDR3 residues: CASSSGRTEAFF. In DNA, the CDR3 is TGTGCCAGCAGCTCGGGACGGACTGAAGCTTTCTTT. The full variable domain, its missing parts supplied by reference TRBV11-3 and TRBJ1-1, is EAGVVQSPRYKIIEKKQPVAFWCNPISGHNTLYWYLQNLGQGPELLIRYENEEAVDDSQLPKDRFSAERLKGVDSTLKIQPAELGDSAVYLCASSSGRTEAFFGQGTRLTVV.

The chain recombines TRBV6-5 with TRBJ1-2; D unresolved. Trimming shortened V by 2 bases and J by 8 bases, and 15 bases separated the two germline ends. The CDR3 consists of 14 residues. The germline V gene encodes CDR1 MNHEY and CDR2 SVGAGI. This CDR3 is CASSYGPWAEGYTF. Here the CDR3 DNA reads TGTGCCAGCAGTTACGGTCCGTGGGCAGAAGGCTACACCTTC.

The chain carries TRBV11-2 and TRBJ2-3, with D maybe TRBD2 (6 bases). Trimming stripped 1 base from V and 5 bases from J, with 19 bases between. In germline, CDR1 is SGHAT, CDR2 FQNNGV. This CDR3 comprises 17 residues. The CDR3 sequence is CASSLGRAGPRGDTQYF. In DNA form, the CDR3 reads TGTGCCAGCAGCTTAGGTCGGGCGGGACCTCGGGGAGATACGCAGTATTTT.

The chain is built from TRBV4-3 and TRBJ1-1; D remains unclear. V was shortened by 0 bases and J by 3 bases, with 8 bases between the two germline ends. The CDR3 totals 14 residues. The V gene's germline CDR1 is LGHNA and CDR2 YSLEER. CDR3 loop: CASSQEAAYTEAFF. In DNA form, the CDR3 reads TGCGCCAGCAGCCAAGAGGCGGCGTACACTGAAGCTTTCTTT.

This clone was seen a single time. The rearrangement joins TRBV10-2 to TRBJ2-5; 8 positions agree with TRBD2. V gave up 8 bases and J gave up 4 bases; unmatched junction bases: 9. This CDR3 is 14 amino acids long. The V gene's germline CDR1 is WSHSY and CDR2 SAAADI. CDR3 residues: CASFDRLAGETQYF. The CDR3 bases are TGCGCCAGCTTCGACCGGCTAGCGGGAGAGACCCAGTACTTC.

The chain recombines TRBV6-6 with TRBJ1-5; D is perhaps TRBD1 (6 bases). V lost 0 bases to trimming and J lost 5 bases, with 14 bases between them. The CDR3 spans 16 residues. Germline lookup yields CDR1 MNHNY and CDR2 SVGAGI (reference sequence). CDR3 nucleotides: TGTGCCAGCAGTTACTCCCAGGGGACTTATTATCAGCCCCAGCATTTT. Protein: CASSYSQGTYYQPQHF.

This chain uses TRBV19 with TRBJ1-5, with a weak D call TRBD1 (6 bases). V was pared by 9 bases and J by 7 bases, with 19 bases between. The CDR3 consists of 14 residues. CDR1 is LNHDA, CDR2 SQIVND, per germline (reference sequence). CDR3 amino acids: CASLNRGSGQPQHF. CDR3 in DNA: TGTGCCAGCCTTAATAGGGGGTCCGGACAGCCCCAGCATTTT.

This clone has just one count. The V and J genes are TRBV27 and TRBJ1-4, with a tentative D call TRBD1 (6 bases). This CDR3 region has 17 residues. In germline, CDR1 is MNHEY, CDR2 SMNVEV (reference sequence). Trimming pared 4 bases from V and 3 bases from J, leaving 18 bases between. The CDR3 spells CASSSGAGDVANEKLFF. The CDR3 DNA sequence: TGTGCCAGCAGTTCAGGGGCAGGGGATGTTGCTAATGAAAAACTGTTTTTT.

This rearrangement joins TRBV11-2 to TRBJ2-5; D uncertain. Germline V lookup: CDR1 SGHAT, CDR2 FQNNGV. The CDR3 contains 14 residues. The V gene lost 0 bases and the J gene lost 5 bases, with 10 bases spanning the gap. This CDR3 reads CASSLDPGVETQYF. In DNA, the CDR3 is TGTGCCAGCAGCTTAGACCCGGGCGTGGAGACCCAGTACTTC. Full variable domain (outside the CDR3, taken from reference TRBV11-2 and TRBJ2-5): EAGVAQSPRYKIIEKRQSVAFWCNPISGHATLYWYQQILGQGPKLLIQFQNNGVVDDSQLPKDRFSAERLKGVDSTLKIQPAKLEDSAVYLCASSLDPGVETQYFGPGTRLLVL.

The J gene is TRBJ2-7, the V gene TRBV9; no firm D call. The CDR3 contains 13 residues. The V and J ends lost 4 bases and 3 bases respectively, with 11 bases between them. Germline V lookup: CDR1 SGDLS, CDR2 YYNGEE. The CDR3 is CASSPGEIYEQYF. CDR3 in DNA: TGTGCCAGCAGCCCGGGTGAGATCTACGAGCAGTACTTC. Together with reference TRBV9 and TRBJ2-7, the CDR3 gives the full variable domain: DSGVTQTPKHLITATGQRVTLRCSPRSGDLSVYWYQQSLDQGLQFLIQYYNGEERAKGNILERFSAQQFPDLHSELNLSSLELGDSALYFCASSPGEIYEQYFGPGTRLTVT.

V and J are TRBV10-2 and TRBJ1-5, with D tentatively TRBD1 (5 bases). V lost 7 bases and J lost 2, with 15 bases in between. This CDR3 is built from 15 residues. Germline-derived CDR1 and CDR2 are WSHSY and SAAADI. The CDR3 reads CASTAGRNGNQPQHF. DNA of the CDR3: TGCGCCAGCACGGCGGGGCGAAATGGCAATCAGCCCCAGCATTTT.

The CDR3 DNA reads TGCGCCAGCACACCAGGCGGGACAAGCTACAATGAGCAGTTCTTC. Its protein is CASTPGGTSYNEQFF. The rearrangement links TRBV10-1 to TRBJ2-1; D tentatively reads TRBD1 or TRBD2 (6 bases each). Germline CDR1 reads WNHNN; CDR2 reads SYGVQD (reference sequence). This CDR3 has 15 residues. The V end lost 7 bases, the J end lost 3 bases, and 16 bases lay between the germline ends.

This sequence joins TRBV7-2 and TRBJ2-1; 11 bases match TRBD2. Trimming took 4 bases from V and 4 from J; bases not matched to a gene: 6. Germline-derived CDR1 and CDR2 are SGHTA and FQGNSA. The CDR3 loop spans 16 amino acids. As DNA, the CDR3 is TGTGCCAGCAGCTCCGGGACTAGCGGAGTATACAATGAGCAGTTCTTC. This codes for CASSSGTSGVYNEQFF.

The rearrangement links TRBV7-2 to TRBJ2-2; D not certain. This CDR3 is built from 13 residues. With 5 bases removed from V and 6 bases from J, the gap between germline ends came to 10 bases. The V gene's germline CDR1 is SGHTA and CDR2 FQGNSA. In nucleotides, the CDR3 is TGTGCCAGCAGCCTAAGGGTTGCCGGGGAGCTGTTTTTT. Its protein is CASSLRVAGELFF.

In this sample, this clone turned up a few times. The V and J genes are TRBV9 and TRBJ2-2, with D possibly being TRBD2 (6 bases). This CDR3 contains 16 residues. With 0 bases removed from V and 3 bases from J, the gap between germline ends came to 12 bases. Germline assignment: CDR1 SGDLS and CDR2 YYNGEE. This chain's CDR3 is CASSVAGGTYTGELFF. The CDR3 region has the DNA TGTGCCAGCAGCGTAGCTGGAGGGACTTACACCGGGGAGCTGTTTTTT.